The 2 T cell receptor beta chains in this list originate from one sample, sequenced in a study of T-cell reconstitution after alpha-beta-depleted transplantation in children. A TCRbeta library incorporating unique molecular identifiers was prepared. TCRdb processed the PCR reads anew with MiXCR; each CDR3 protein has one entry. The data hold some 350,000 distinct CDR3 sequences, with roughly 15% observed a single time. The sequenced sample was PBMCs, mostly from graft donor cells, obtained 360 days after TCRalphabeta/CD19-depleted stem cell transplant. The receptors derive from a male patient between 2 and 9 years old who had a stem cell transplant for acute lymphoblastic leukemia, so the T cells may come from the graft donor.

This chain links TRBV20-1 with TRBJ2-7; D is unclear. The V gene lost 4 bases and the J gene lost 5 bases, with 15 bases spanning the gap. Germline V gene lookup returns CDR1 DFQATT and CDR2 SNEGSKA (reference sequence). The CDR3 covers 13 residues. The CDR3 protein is CSANPPITDEQYF. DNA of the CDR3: TGCAGTGCTAACCCCCCCATAACTGACGAGCAGTACTTC.

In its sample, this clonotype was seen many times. CDR3 residues: CSARDSRLHGLMNTEAFF. CDR3 sequence (DNA): TGCAGTGCTAGAGATTCAAGGTTGCACGGCCTAATGAACACTGAAGCTTTCTTT. The chain is built from TRBV20-1 and TRBJ1-1; D is uncertain. The CDR3 extends over 18 amino acids. CDR1 is DFQATT and CDR2 is SNEGSKA in the germline V gene (reference sequence). The V end lost 0 bases, the J end lost 0 bases, and 20 bases lay between the germline ends.